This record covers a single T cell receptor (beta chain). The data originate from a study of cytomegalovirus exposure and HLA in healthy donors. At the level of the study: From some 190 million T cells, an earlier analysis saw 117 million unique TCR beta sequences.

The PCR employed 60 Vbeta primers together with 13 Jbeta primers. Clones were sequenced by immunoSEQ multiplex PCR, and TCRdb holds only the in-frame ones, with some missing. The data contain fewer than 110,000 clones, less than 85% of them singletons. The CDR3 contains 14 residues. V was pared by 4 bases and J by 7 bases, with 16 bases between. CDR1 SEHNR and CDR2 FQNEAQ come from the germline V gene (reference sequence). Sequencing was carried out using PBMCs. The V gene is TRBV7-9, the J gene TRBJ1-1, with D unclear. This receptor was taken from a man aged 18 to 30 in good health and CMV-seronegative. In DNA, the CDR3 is TGTGCCAGCAGCTCCCCCCCGACTCTTGGTGAAGCTTTCTTT. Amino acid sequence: CASSSPPTLGEAFF.